This TCR beta chain was sequenced in a study of shared clonotypes between healthy human individuals. In the study overall: Plates per donor: three CD4 naive, three CD4 memory, two CD8 naive, one CD8 memory. Study-wide results and caveats: A reduction in generation probabilities was seen for non-shared clonotypes relative to those shared by all four donors.

On this clone: What it binds is unknown.

The CDR3 runs to 17 residues. V lost 1 base, J lost 0 bases, and 8 bases stayed unmatched. Germline values: CDR1 LGHNA, CDR2 YNFKEQ. Sorted-subset replicate PCRs used about 180 ng DNA, some 30,000 T cell genomes. Sequencing was performed with immunoSEQ multiplex PCR; in TCRdb, only in-frame clones are kept and a portion is missing. Of under 2.5 million clones in the sample, roughly 92% were seen once. This chain uses TRBV4-2 with TRBJ2-7; 8 nucleotides agree with TRBD2. Material for sequencing was naive CD4+ T cells from PBMCs. The subset was: CD45RA+ positively selected. This clonotype was sampled from a man between 18 and 29 years old in good health. Some clones in this sample may be carry-over from other donors' samples. The CDR3 region has the DNA TGTGCCAGCAGCCAAGGCACACGACTAGCGAACTCCTACGAGCAGTACTTC. This gives the protein CASSQGTRLANSYEQYF.